Each of the 14 T cell receptor beta chains below was sequenced from the same sample in a study of breast tumors, draining lymph nodes, adjacent tissues. Breast cancer patients provided tissue from their axillary draining lymph nodes. TCRdb ran MiXCR on the multiplex PCR reads and lists one entry per CDR3 protein. The sample lists some 100,000 distinct CDR3 sequences, over 20% occurring once. The source material was axillary lymph node tissue. The receptors were gathered from a female donor with breast cancer. Some clones in this sample may be carry-over from other donors' samples.

This chain joins TRBV3-1 and TRBJ2-7, with 14 positions matching TRBD2. With V trimmed by 1 base and J by 3 bases, 8 bases remained unmatched. Germline V gene sequence: CDR1 LGHDT, CDR2 YNNKEL (reference sequence). The CDR3 has 18 residues. The CDR3 loop is CASSQVPPGLAGVYEQYF. In DNA form, the CDR3 reads TGTGCCAGCAGCCAAGTCCCTCCGGGACTAGCGGGAGTCTACGAGCAGTACTTC.

This clonotype was observed many times. This sequence joins TRBV7-3 and TRBJ2-1; D is perhaps TRBD1 or TRBD2 (6 bases each). The CDR3 extends over 15 amino acids. CDR1 is SGHTA and CDR2 is FQGTGA in the germline V gene. Trimming pared 2 bases from V and 7 bases from J, leaving 15 bases between. The CDR3 nucleotides are TGTGCCAGCAGCTTAGGCACGGGGGCCGGAAATGAGCAGTTCTTC. Protein product: CASSLGTGAGNEQFF.

The sample holds many counts of this clonotype. V and J are TRBV6-6 and TRBJ2-5, with D perhaps matching TRBD1 (6 bases). This CDR3 region has 14 residues. The V and J ends lost 9 bases and 1 base respectively, with 15 bases between them. Looked up from germline, CDR1 is MNHNY and CDR2 is SVGAGI (reference sequence). The CDR3 region has the DNA TGTGCCAGTGAAGGCACAGGGACCCAAGAGACCCAGTACTTC. Encoded protein: CASEGTGTQETQYF.

This clonotype was observed at least ten times. The chain recombines TRBV4-1 with TRBJ1-3; D remains unclear. Germline-derived CDR1 and CDR2 are MGHRA and YSYEKL. Trimming took off 0 bases at V and 7 bases at J, with 4 bases between the two ends. The CDR3 extends over 12 amino acids. The CDR3 reads CASSQDRNTIYF. The CDR3 bases are TGCGCCAGCAGCCAAGATAGGAACACCATATATTTT.

This clonotype was counted many times. DNA for the CDR3: TGTGCCAGCAATCGCCCAGGGGAGGCTAACTATGGCTACACCTTC. It specifies CASNRPGEANYGYTF. The chain joins TRBV2 to TRBJ1-2; D might be TRBD1 (6 bases). The V end was cut by 7 bases, the J end by 0 bases, with 15 bases between. The CDR3 is made up of 15 amino acids. Germline V gene data show CDR1 as SNHLY and CDR2 as FYNNEI.

The rearrangement links TRBV11-2 to TRBJ1-2; the D is unclear. The V gene's germline CDR1 is SGHAT and CDR2 FQNNGV. Trimming removed 1 base at V and 1 base at J, with 10 bases between. The CDR3 is 15 residues long. The CDR3 DNA reads TGTGCCAGCAGCTTAGGGGCAGGATTTAACTATGGCTACACCTTC. Protein product: CASSLGAGFNYGYTF. The full variable domain, with the rest looked up from reference TRBV11-2 and TRBJ1-2, is EAGVAQSPRYKIIEKRQSVAFWCNPISGHATLYWYQQILGQGPKLLIQFQNNGVVDDSQLPKDRFSAERLKGVDSTLKIQPAKLEDSAVYLCASSLGAGFNYGYTFGSGTRLTVV.

Ten or more counts support this clonotype. This rearrangement joins TRBV12-3 or TRBV12-4 to TRBJ2-1; 7 bases are shared with TRBD1. V lost 2 bases, J lost 6 bases, and 13 bases stayed unmatched. The length of the CDR3 is 17 residues. This CDR3 is CASSLLAGAGGSNEQFF. In DNA, the CDR3 is TGTGCCAGCAGTTTATTGGCTGGGGCAGGGGGAAGCAATGAGCAGTTCTTC.

Ten or more counts support this clonotype. The chain carries TRBV11-2 and TRBJ1-5, with a weak D call TRBD1 (5 bases). This CDR3 is built from 14 residues. Germline CDR1 SGHAT, CDR2 FQNNGV. The ends were cut back, 5 bases at V and 6 bases at J, with 14 bases in the middle. The CDR3, as DNA: TGTGCCAGCAGCCGTGCAGGGCCGGGTCAGCCCCAGCATTTT. Amino acid sequence: CASSRAGPGQPQHF.

In this sample, this clonotype turned up many times. The J gene is TRBJ2-1, the V gene TRBV19, with D perhaps matching TRBD2 (6 bases). V shed 2 bases and J shed 1 base, with 18 bases lying between them. Looked up from germline, CDR1 is LNHDA and CDR2 is SQIVND (reference sequence). This CDR3 is built from 18 residues. DNA of the CDR3: TGTGCCAGTAGTATATTCTTTCCAGCGGGCAAGTCCTACAATGAGCAGTTCTTC. It encodes CASSIFFPAGKSYNEQFF.

This clonotype was counted at least ten times. The chain recombines TRBV2 with TRBJ2-7, with D possibly being TRBD2 (5 bases). The germline gives CDR1 SNHLY, CDR2 FYNNEI. With 5 bases removed from V and 0 bases from J, the gap between germline ends came to 8 bases. The CDR3 totals 13 residues. This chain's CDR3 is CASSPRDSYEQYF. CDR3 bases: TGTGCCAGCAGTCCTCGGGACTCCTACGAGCAGTACTTC.

This chain connects TRBV12-3 or TRBV12-4 to TRBJ1-2; D is possibly TRBD1 (6 bases). This CDR3 spans 11 amino acids. V shed 5 bases and J shed 10 bases, with 11 bases lying between them. The CDR3 loop is CASSGGGAYTF. The CDR3 coding sequence is TGTGCCAGCAGTGGCGGGGGGGCCTACACCTTC.

This clonotype has at least ten counts. The V gene is TRBV20-1, the J gene TRBJ1-2; D remains unclear. The V end was cut by 3 bases, the J end by 1 base, with 9 bases between. The CDR3 consists of 13 residues. Germline CDR1 and CDR2: DFQATT and SNEGSKA (reference sequence). The CDR3 DNA follows: TGCAGTGCTAGTCCCCGGCTTAACTATGGCTACACCTTC. Protein product: CSASPRLNYGYTF.

This clonotype has a count of ten or more. The rearrangement joins TRBV3-1 to TRBJ2-1; no reliable D call. V lost 8 bases, J lost 6 bases, and 8 bases lay in between. The CDR3 totals 11 residues. Germline V gene sequence: CDR1 LGHDT, CDR2 YNNKEL (reference sequence). The CDR3 loop is CASRHGNEQFF. CDR3 nucleotide sequence: TGTGCCAGCCGTCATGGCAATGAGCAGTTCTTC.

This clonotype occurred a few times. The rearrangement joins TRBV18 to TRBJ2-3; TRBD2 is a possible D gene (5 bases). Trimming took off 1 base at V and 3 bases at J, with 14 bases between the two ends. The germline CDR1 and CDR2 sequences are KGHSH and LQKENI. CDR3 length: 16 amino acids. CDR3 sequence reads: CASSPLDNWRTDTQYF. CDR3 in DNA: TGTGCCAGCTCACCACTTGACAACTGGAGGACAGATACGCAGTATTTT.